What follows is one TCR beta chain and its context. The CDR3 covers 18 residues. Germline CDR1 ENHRY, CDR2 SYGVKD. Trimming removed 2 bases from V and 5 bases from J; junction bases left unmatched: 11. These data come from a study of blood T cell repertoires in COVID-19. As handled by the study authors: For nucleated cells, counts were estimated from reference gene primer amplification. Measured with immunoSEQ multiplex PCR; TCRdb has only the in-frame clones, and not every one. V, J and clone size are those of that table, while D and trimming were read from the DNA. The table has about 160,000 clones, less than 85% seen once.

Sequencing was done on a sample of peripheral blood. The chain links TRBV10-3 to TRBJ2-2; 10 nucleotides align to TRBD2. The sequence derives from a human donor with acute or convalescent COVID-19. The donor label of this sample is uncertain. CDR3 DNA: TGTGCCATCAGTGAGCTTACCCTAGCGGGGGTGTTTACCGGGGAGCTGTTTTTT. It specifies CAISELTLAGVFTGELFF.